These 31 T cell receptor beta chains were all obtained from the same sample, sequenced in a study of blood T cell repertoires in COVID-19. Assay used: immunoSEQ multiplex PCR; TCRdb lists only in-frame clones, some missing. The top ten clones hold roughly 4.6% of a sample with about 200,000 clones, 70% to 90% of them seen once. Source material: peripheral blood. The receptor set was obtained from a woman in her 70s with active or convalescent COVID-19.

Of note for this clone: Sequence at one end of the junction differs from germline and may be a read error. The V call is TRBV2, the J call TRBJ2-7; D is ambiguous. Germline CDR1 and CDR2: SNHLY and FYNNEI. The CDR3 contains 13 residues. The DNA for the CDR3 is TGTGCCAGCAGTGAAGACTCCTGGCAGGTTGCCCGCTTC. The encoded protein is CASSEDSWQVARF.

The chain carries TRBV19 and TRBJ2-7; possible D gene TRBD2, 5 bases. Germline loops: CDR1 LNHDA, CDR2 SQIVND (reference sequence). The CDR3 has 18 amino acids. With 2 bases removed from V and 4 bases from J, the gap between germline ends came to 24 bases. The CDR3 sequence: CASSILPLGSGSNYEQYF. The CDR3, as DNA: TGTGCCAGTAGTATACTCCCCCTTGGTTCGGGGAGTAATTACGAGCAGTACTTC. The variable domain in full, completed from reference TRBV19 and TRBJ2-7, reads DGGITQSPKYLFRKEGQNVTLSCEQNLNHDAMYWYRQDPGQGLRLIYYSQIVNDFQKGDIAEGYSVSREKKESFPLTVTSAQKNPTAFYLCASSILPLGSGSNYEQYFGPGTRLTVT.

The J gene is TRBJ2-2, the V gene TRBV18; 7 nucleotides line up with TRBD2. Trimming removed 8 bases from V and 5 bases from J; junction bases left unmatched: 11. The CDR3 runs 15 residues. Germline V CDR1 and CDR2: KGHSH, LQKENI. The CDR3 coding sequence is TGTGCCAGCCACGCCCAGGGACTATCAACCGGGGAGCTGTTTTTT. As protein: CASHAQGLSTGELFF.

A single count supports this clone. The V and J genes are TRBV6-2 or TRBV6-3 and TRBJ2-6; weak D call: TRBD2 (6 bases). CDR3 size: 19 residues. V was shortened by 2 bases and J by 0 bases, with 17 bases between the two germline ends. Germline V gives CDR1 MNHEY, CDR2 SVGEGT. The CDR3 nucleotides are TGTGCCAGCAGTTACCTGCGGGATAGGGCCAGCTCTGGGGCCAACGTCCTGACTTTC. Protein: CASSYLRDRASSGANVLTF.

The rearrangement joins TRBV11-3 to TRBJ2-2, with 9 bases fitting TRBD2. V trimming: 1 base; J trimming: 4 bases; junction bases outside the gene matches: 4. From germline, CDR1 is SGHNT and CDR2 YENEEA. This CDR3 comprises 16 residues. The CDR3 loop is CASSLVLAGSTGELFF. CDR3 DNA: TGTGCCAGCAGCTTAGTTCTAGCGGGAAGCACCGGGGAGCTGTTTTTT.

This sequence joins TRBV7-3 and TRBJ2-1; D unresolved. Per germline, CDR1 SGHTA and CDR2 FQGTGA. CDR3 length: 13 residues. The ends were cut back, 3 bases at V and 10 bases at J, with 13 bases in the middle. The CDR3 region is CASSFNDWREQFF. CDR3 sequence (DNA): TGTGCCAGCAGCTTCAACGACTGGCGGGAGCAGTTCTTC.

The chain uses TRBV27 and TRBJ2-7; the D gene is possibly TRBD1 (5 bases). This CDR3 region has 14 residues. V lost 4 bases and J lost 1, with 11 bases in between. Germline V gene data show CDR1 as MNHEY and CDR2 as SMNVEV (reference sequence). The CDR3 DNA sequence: TGTGCCAGCAGTTACAGCGCAGGGTCCTACGAGCAGTACTTC. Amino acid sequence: CASSYSAGSYEQYF.

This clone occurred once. This CDR3 reads CASSLVVQGTTEAFF. CDR3 nucleotides: TGCGCCAGCAGCTTGGTGGTACAGGGTACCACTGAAGCTTTCTTT. V gene TRBV5-1 combines with J gene TRBJ1-1; possibly TRBD1 for D (6 bases). Germline-derived CDR1 and CDR2 are SGHRS and YFSETQ. The CDR3 length is 15 residues. Trimming shortened V by 0 bases and J by 4 bases, and 13 bases separated the two germline ends.

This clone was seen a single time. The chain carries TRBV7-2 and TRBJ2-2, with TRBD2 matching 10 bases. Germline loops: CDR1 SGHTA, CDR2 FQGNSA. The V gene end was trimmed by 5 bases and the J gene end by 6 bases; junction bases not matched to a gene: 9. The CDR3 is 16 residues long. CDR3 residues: CASSDLGLASAGELFF. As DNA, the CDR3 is TGTGCCAGCAGCGACCTGGGACTAGCGAGCGCCGGGGAGCTGTTTTTT.

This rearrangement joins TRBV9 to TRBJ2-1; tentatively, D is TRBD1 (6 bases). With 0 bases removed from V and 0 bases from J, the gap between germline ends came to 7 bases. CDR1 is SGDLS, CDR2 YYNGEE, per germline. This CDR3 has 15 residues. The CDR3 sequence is CASSVGGGSYNEQFF. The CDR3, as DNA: TGTGCCAGCAGCGTAGGAGGGGGCTCCTACAATGAGCAGTTCTTC.

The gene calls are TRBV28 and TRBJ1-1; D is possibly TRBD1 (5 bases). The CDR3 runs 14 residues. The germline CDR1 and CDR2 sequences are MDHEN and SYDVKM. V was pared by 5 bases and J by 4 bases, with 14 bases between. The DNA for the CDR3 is TGTGCCAGCAGTCCGACAGTACCGGCCACTGAAGCTTTCTTT. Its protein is CASSPTVPATEAFF.

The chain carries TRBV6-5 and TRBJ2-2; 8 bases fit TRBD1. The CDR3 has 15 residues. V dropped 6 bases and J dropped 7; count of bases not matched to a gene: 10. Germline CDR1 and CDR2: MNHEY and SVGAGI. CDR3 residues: CASSNDRGGDGELFF. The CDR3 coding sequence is TGTGCCAGCAGCAACGACAGGGGCGGTGACGGGGAGCTGTTTTTT.

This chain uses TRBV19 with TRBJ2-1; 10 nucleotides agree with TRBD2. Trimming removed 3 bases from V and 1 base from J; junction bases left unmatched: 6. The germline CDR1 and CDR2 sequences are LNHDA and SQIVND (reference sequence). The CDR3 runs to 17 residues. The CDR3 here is CASSISSGSRSYNEQFF. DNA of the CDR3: TGTGCCAGTAGTATCTCTAGCGGGAGTAGGTCCTACAATGAGCAGTTCTTC.

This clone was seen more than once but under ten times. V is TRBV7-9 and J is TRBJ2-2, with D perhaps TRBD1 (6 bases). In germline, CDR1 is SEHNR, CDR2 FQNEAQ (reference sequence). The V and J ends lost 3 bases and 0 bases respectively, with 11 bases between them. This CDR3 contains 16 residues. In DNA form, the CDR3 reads TGTGCCAGCAGCTTCCAGGGGAATACGAACACCGGGGAGCTGTTTTTT. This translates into CASSFQGNTNTGELFF.

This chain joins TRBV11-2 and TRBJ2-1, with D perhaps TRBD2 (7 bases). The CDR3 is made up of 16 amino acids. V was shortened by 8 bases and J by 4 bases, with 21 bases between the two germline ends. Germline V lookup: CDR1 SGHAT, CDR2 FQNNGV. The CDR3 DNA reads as TGTGCCAGCGGTAGACGTATTAGGGGGGGTTACAATGAGCAGTTCTTC. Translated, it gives CASGRRIRGGYNEQFF.

DNA for the CDR3: TGTGCCAGCAGCTTTGGACAGAGTAGCAATCAGCCCCAGCATTTT. Protein product: CASSFGQSSNQPQHF. J is TRBJ1-5 and V is TRBV7-9; perhaps TRBD1 as D (6 bases). Germline-derived CDR1 and CDR2 are SEHNR and FQNEAQ (reference sequence). The CDR3 covers 15 residues. V lost 3 bases and J lost 0, with 9 bases in between.

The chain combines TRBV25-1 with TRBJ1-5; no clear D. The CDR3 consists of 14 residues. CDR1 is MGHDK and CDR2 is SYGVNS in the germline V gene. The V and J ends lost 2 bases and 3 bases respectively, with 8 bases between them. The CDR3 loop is CASSEPGINQPQHF. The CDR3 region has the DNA TGTGCCAGCAGTGAACCCGGTATCAATCAGCCCCAGCATTTT.

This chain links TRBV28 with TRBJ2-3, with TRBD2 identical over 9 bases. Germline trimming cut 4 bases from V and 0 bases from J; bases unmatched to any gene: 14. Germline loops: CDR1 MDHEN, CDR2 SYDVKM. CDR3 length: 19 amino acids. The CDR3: CASSWGLAIDPASTDTQYF. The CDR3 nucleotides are TGTGCCAGCAGTTGGGGACTAGCAATTGATCCAGCTAGCACAGATACGCAGTATTTT. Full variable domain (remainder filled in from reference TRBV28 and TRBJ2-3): DVKVTQSSRYLVKRTGEKVFLECVQDMDHENMFWYRQDPGLGLRLIYFSYDVKMKEKGDIPEGYSVSREKKERFSLILESASTNQTSMYLCASSWGLAIDPASTDTQYFGPGTRLTVL.

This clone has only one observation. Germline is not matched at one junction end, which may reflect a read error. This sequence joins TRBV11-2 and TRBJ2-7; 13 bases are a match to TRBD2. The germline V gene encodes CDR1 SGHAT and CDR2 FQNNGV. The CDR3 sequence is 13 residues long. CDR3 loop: CGTSGISSYEQYF. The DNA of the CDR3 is TGCGGGACTAGCGGGATAAGCTCCTACGAGCAGTACTTC.

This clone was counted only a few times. The CDR3 loop is CASSIGLNNEQFF. CDR3 DNA sequence: TGTGCCAGTAGTATCGGTCTGAACAATGAGCAGTTCTTC. This sequence joins TRBV19 and TRBJ2-1; D unclear. Looked up from germline, CDR1 is LNHDA and CDR2 is SQIVND (reference sequence). The CDR3 is 13 residues long. The V end was cut by 3 bases, the J end by 5 bases, with 8 bases between.

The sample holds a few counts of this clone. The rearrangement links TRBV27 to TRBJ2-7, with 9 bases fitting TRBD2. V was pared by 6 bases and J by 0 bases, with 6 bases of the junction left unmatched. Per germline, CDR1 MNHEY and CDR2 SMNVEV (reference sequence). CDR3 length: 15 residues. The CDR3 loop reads CASSLGLASSYEQYF. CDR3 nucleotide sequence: TGTGCCAGCAGCCTCGGACTAGCGAGCTCCTACGAGCAGTACTTC.

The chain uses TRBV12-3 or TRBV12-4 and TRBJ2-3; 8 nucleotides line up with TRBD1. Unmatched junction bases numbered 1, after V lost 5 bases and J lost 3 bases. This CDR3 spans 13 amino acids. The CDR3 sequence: CASSTGGTDTQYF. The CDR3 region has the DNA TGTGCCAGCAGTACAGGGGGGACAGATACGCAGTATTTT.

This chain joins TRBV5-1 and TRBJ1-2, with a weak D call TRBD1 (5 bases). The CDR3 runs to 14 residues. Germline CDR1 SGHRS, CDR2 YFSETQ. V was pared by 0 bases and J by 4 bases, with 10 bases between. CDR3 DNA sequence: TGCGCCAGCAGCTTGGTGGGGGGTCTCTATGGCTACACCTTC. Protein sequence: CASSLVGGLYGYTF.

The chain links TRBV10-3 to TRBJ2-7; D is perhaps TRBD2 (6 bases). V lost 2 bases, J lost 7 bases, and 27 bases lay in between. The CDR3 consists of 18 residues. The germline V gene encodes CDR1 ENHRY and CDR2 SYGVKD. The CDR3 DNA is TGTGCCATCAGTGAGCCGGTCAGGACGACTAGTCCCATAGTGGAGCAGTACTTC. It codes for CAISEPVRTTSPIVEQYF.

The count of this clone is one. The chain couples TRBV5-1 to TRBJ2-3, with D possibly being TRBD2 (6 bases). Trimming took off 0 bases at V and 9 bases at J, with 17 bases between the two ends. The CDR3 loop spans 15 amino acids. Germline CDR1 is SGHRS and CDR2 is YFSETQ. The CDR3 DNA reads TGCGCCAGCAGCTTGGACGGGAGCCTTTGGAACACGCAGTATTTT. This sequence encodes CASSLDGSLWNTQYF. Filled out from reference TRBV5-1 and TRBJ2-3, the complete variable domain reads KAGVTQTPRYLIKTRGQQVTLSCSPISGHRSVSWYQQTPGQGLQFLFEYFSETQRNKGNFPGRFSGRQFSNSRSEMNVSTLELGDSALYLCASSLDGSLWNTQYFGPGTRLTVL.

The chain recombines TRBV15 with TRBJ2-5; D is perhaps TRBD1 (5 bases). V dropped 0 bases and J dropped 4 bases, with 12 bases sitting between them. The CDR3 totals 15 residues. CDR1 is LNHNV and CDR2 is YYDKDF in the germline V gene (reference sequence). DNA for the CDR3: TGTGCCACCAGCAGAGATGCGACAGCAAGAGAGACCCAGTACTTC. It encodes CATSRDATARETQYF.

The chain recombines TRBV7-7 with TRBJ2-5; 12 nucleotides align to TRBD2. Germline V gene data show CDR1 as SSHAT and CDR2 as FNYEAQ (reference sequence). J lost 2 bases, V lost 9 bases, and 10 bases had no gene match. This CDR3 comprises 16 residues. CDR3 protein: CASGSGTSGSQETQYF. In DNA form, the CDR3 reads TGTGCCAGTGGCTCCGGGACTAGCGGGTCACAAGAGACCCAGTACTTC.

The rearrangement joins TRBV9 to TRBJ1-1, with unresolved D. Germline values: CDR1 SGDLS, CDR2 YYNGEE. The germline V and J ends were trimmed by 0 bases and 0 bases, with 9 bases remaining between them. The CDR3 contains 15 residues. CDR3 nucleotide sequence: TGTGCCAGCAGCGTAGATCCGAGGGTGAACACTGAAGCTTTCTTT. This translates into CASSVDPRVNTEAFF.

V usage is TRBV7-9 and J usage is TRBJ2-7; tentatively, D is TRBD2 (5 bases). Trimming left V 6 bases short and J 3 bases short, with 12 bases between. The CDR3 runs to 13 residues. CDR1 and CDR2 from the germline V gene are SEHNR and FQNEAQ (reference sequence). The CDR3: CASRLARGYEQYF. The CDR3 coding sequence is TGTGCCAGCAGGCTAGCCCGGGGCTACGAGCAGTACTTC.

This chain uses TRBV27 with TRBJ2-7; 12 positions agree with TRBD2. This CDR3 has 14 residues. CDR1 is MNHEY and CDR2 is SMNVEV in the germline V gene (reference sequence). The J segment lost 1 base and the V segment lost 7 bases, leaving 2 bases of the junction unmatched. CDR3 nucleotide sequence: TGTGCCAGCAAAGGACTAGCGGGGTCCTACGAGCAGTACTTC. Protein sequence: CASKGLAGSYEQYF.

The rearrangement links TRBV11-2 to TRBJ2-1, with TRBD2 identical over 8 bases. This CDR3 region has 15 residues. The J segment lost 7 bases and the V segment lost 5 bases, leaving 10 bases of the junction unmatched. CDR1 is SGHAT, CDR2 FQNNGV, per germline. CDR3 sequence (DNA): TGTGCCAGCAGCCACAGCGGGAGAATTGGGAATGAGCAGTTCTTC. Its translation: CASSHSGRIGNEQFF.